This TCR beta chain derives from a study of patients and donors after allogeneic stem cell transplantation. MiXCR, applied by TCRdb to the RT-PCR reads, yields one record per CDR3 protein. Of about 210,000 distinct CDR3 sequences listed, 35% to 45% were seen once; the top ten hold 11%. This clonotype was detected only a few times. Sequencing was performed on blood, either unsorted or a sorted T cell fraction (not recorded which). This sequence originates from a human donor who was either an allogeneic HSCT recipient or a stem cell or donor lymphocyte infusion donor (not recorded which). It is not recorded whose cells these are; they may come from a transplant donor.

The CDR3 loop is CSVAGTGTPANYGYTF. DNA of the CDR3: TGCAGCGTTGCCGGGACAGGGACCCCTGCTAACTATGGCTACACCTTC. The chain couples TRBV29-1 to TRBJ1-2, with TRBD1 matching 9 bases. V shed 4 bases and J 0 bases; nucleotides not matched to a gene: 9. Looked up from germline, CDR1 is SQVTM and CDR2 is ANQGSEA. The CDR3 sequence is 16 residues long.